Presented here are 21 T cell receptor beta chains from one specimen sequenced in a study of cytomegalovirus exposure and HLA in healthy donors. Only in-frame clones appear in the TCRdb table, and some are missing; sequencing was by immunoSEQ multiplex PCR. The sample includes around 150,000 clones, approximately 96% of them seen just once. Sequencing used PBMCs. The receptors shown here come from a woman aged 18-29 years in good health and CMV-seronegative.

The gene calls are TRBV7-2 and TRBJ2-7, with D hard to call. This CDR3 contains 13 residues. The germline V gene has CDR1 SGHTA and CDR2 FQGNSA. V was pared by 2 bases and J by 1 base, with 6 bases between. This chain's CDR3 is CASSLTRSYEQYF. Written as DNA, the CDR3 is TGTGCCAGCAGCTTAACTCGGTCCTACGAGCAGTACTTC.

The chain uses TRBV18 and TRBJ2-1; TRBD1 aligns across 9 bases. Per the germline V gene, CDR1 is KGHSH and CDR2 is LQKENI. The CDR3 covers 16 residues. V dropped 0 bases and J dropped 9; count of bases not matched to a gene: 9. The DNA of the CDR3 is TGTGCCAGCTCACCACCGCGGGACAGGGCGTCAGGTGAGCAGTTCTTC. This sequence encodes CASSPPRDRASGEQFF.

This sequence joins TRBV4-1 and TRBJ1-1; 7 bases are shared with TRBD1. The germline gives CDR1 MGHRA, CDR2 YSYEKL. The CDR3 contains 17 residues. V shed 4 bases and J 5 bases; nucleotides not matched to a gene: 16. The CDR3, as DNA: TGCGCCAGCAGCCCCGGGGCAGGGGGGCCGGTGGAGACTGAAGCTTTCTTT. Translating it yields CASSPGAGGPVETEAFF.

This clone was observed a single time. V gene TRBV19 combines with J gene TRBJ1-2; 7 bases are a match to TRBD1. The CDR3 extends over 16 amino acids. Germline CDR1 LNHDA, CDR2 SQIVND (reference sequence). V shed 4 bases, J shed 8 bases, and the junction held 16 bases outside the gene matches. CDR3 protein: CASSTPTGTVKVGYTF. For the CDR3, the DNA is TGTGCCAGTAGTACCCCGACCGGGACAGTGAAAGTCGGCTACACCTTC.

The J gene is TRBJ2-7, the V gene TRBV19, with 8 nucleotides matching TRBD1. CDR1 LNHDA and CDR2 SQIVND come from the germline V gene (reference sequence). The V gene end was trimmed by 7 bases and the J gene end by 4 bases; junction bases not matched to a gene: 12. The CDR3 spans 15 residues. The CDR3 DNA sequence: TGTGCCAGTAACAACGGACAGGGAAGAGGATACGAGCAGTACTTC. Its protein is CASNNGQGRGYEQYF.

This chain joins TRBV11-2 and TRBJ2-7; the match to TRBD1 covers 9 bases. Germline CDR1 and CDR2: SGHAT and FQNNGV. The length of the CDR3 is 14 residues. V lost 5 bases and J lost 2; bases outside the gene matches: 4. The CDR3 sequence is CASSPGTGTYEQYF. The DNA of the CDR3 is TGTGCCAGCAGCCCGGGGACAGGGACCTACGAGCAGTACTTC.

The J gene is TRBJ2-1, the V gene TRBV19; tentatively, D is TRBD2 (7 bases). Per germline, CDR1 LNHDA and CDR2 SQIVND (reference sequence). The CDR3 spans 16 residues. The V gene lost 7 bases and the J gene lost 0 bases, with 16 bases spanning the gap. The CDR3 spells CASMRGGGRSYNEQFF. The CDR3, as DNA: TGTGCCAGTATGAGGGGAGGGGGGCGCTCCTACAATGAGCAGTTCTTC. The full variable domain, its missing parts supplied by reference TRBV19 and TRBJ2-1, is DGGITQSPKYLFRKEGQNVTLSCEQNLNHDAMYWYRQDPGQGLRLIYYSQIVNDFQKGDIAEGYSVSREKKESFPLTVTSAQKNPTAFYLCASMRGGGRSYNEQFFGPGTRLTVL.

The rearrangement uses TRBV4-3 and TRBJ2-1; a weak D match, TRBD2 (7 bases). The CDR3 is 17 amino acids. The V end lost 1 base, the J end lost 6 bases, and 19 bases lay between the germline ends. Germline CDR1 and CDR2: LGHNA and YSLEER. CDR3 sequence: CASSQVWGGAWGNEQFF. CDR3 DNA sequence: TGCGCCAGCAGCCAAGTCTGGGGGGGGGCCTGGGGCAATGAGCAGTTCTTC.

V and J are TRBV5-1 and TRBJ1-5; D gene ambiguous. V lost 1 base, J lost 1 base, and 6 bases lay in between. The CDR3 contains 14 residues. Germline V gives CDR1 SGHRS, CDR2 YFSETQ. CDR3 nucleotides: TGCGCCAGCAGCTTGAGCGGGAGCAATCAGCCCCAGCATTTT. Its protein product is CASSLSGSNQPQHF.

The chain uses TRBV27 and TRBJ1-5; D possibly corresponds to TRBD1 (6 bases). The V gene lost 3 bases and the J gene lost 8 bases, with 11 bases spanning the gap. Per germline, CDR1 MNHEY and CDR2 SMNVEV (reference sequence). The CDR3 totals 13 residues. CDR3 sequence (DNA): TGTGCCAGCAGTTTTCAACAGGGTGAGCCCCAGCATTTT. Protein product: CASSFQQGEPQHF.

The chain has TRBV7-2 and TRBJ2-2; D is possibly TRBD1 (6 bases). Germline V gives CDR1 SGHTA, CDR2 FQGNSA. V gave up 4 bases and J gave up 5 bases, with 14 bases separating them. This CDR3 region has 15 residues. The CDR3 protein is CASSSYRVGTGELFF. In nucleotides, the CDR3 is TGTGCCAGCAGCTCTTACAGGGTTGGGACCGGGGAGCTGTTTTTT.

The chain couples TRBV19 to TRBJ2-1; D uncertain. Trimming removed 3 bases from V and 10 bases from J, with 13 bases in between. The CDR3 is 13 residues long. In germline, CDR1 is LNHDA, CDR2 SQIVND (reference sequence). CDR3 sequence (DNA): TGTGCCAGTAGTATTTACGGTGCGGCCGAGCAGTTCTTC. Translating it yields CASSIYGAAEQFF.

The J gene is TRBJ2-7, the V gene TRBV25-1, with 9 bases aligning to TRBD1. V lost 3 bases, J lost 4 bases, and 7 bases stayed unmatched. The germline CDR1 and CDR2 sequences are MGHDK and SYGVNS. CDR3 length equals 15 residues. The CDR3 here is CASSDPSTGGYEQYF. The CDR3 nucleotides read TGTGCCAGCAGTGACCCATCGACAGGGGGATACGAGCAGTACTTC.

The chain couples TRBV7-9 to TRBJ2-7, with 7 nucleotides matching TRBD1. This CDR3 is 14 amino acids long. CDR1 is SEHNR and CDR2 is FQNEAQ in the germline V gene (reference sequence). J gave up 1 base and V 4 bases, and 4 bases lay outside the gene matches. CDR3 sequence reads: CASSSLDRSYEQYF. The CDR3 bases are TGTGCCAGCAGCTCTCTGGACAGGTCCTACGAGCAGTACTTC.

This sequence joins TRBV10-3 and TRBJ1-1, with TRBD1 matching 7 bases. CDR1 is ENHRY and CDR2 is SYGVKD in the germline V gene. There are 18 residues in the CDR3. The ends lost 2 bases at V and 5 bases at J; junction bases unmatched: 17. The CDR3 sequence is CAISERQGGGGLRTEAFF. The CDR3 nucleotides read TGTGCCATCAGTGAGCGACAGGGAGGTGGCGGGTTAAGGACTGAAGCTTTCTTT.

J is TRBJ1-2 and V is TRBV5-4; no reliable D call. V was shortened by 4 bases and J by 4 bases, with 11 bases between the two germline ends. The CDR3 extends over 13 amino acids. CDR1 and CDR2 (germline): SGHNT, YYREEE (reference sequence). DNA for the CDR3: TGTGCCAGCAGCCGACAACGTTCCTATGGCTACACCTTC. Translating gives CASSRQRSYGYTF. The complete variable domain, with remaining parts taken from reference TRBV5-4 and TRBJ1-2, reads ETGVTQSPTHLIKTRGQQVTLRCSSQSGHNTVSWYQQALGQGPQFIFQYYREEENGRGNFPPRFSGLQFPNYSSELNVNALELDDSALYLCASSRQRSYGYTFGSGTRLTVV.

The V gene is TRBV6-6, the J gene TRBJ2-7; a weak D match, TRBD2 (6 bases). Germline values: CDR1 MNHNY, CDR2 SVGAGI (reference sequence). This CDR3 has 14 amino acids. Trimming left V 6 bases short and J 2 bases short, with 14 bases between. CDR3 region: CASSRGLAPYEQYF. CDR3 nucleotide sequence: TGTGCCAGCAGCCGGGGACTGGCCCCCTACGAGCAGTACTTC.

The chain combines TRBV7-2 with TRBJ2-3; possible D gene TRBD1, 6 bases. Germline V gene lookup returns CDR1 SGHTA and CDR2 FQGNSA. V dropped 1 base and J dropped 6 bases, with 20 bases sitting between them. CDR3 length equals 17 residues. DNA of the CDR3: TGTGCCAGCAGCTTAGTCATCACAGGGTCTTCCGGGGATACGCAGTATTTT. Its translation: CASSLVITGSSGDTQYF.

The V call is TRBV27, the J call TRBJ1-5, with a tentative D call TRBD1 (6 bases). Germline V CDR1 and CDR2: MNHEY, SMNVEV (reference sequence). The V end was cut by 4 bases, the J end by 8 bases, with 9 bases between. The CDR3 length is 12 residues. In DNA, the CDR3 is TGTGCCAGCAGTTCAGGGGTTAAGCCCCAGCATTTT. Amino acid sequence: CASSSGVKPQHF.

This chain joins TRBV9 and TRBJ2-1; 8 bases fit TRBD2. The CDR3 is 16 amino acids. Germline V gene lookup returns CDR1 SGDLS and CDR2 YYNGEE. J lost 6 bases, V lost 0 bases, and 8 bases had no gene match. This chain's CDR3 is CASSVGGTGGPNEQFF. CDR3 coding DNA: TGTGCCAGCAGCGTAGGAGGGACGGGGGGGCCCAATGAGCAGTTCTTC.

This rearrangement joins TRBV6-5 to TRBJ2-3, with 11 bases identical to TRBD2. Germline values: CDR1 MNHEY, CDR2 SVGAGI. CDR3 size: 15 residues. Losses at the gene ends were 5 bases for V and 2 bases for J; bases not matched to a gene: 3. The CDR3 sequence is CASSLAGGYTDTQYF. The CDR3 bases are TGTGCCAGCAGTCTAGCGGGGGGTTACACAGATACGCAGTATTTT.